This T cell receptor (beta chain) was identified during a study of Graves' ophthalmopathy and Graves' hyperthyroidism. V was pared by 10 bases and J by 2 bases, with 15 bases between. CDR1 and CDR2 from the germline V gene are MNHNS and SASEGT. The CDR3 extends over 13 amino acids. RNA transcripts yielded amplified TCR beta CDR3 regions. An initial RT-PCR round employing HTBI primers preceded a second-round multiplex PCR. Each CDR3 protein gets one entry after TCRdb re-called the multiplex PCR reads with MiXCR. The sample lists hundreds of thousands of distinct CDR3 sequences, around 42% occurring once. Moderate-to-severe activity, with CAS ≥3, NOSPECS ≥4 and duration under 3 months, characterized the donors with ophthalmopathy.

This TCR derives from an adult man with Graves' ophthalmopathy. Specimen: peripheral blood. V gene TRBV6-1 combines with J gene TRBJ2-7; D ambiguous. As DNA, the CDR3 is TGTGCCACCCTCGGGTGGCTTACCTACGAGCAGTACTTC. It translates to CATLGWLTYEQYF.